One and the same sample provided the 31 T cell receptor beta chains below, sequenced in a study of cytomegalovirus exposure and HLA in healthy donors. Primers: 60 Vbeta forward and 13 Jbeta reverse. The method was immunoSEQ multiplex PCR; TCRdb's version includes in-frame clones alone and lacks a portion of them. The table shows approximately 150,000 clones, with approximately 80% occurring only once. Sample: PBMCs. The receptors come from a middle-aged woman in good health and CMV-seronegative.

The chain employs TRBV7-2 and TRBJ2-7, with a weak D call TRBD2 (5 bases). Germline V lookup: CDR1 SGHTA, CDR2 FQGNSA. The CDR3 contains 14 residues. The V end lost 1 base, the J end lost 0 bases, and 7 bases lay between the germline ends. In nucleotides, the CDR3 is TGTGCCAGCAGCTTAGACCGGGGCTCCTACGAGCAGTACTTC. Translating it yields CASSLDRGSYEQYF.

This clone was seen a handful of times. V usage is TRBV5-6 and J usage is TRBJ2-7; the D is unclear. The germline gives CDR1 SGHDT, CDR2 YYEEEE. V was trimmed by 2 bases and J by 4 bases, leaving 10 bases between them. The length of the CDR3 is 13 residues. CDR3 sequence: CASSFLGGYEQYF. The DNA of the CDR3 is TGTGCCAGCAGCTTTCTCGGTGGTTACGAGCAGTACTTC.

The rearrangement joins TRBV19 to TRBJ1-2; D gene ambiguous. The germline V gene has CDR1 LNHDA and CDR2 SQIVND (reference sequence). CDR3 length equals 13 residues. The V gene lost 5 bases and the J gene lost 2 bases, with 9 bases spanning the gap. CDR3 bases: TGTGCCAGTAGTGCGACCGGGAACTATGGCTACACCTTC. Residues: CASSATGNYGYTF.

This chain connects TRBV25-1 to TRBJ2-1; maybe TRBD2 (5 bases). Germline lookup yields CDR1 MGHDK and CDR2 SYGVNS. V was trimmed by 5 bases and J by 6 bases, leaving 20 bases between them. This CDR3 comprises 16 residues. The CDR3 here is CASSPDRDYARNEQFF. The CDR3 nucleotides read TGTGCCAGCAGTCCTGACCGGGATTACGCGCGCAATGAGCAGTTCTTC.

The V gene is TRBV11-2, the J gene TRBJ2-5; D possibly corresponds to TRBD1 (6 bases). In germline, CDR1 is SGHAT, CDR2 FQNNGV. Trimming pared 0 bases from V and 1 base from J, leaving 15 bases between. The CDR3 contains 17 residues. The DNA of the CDR3 is TGTGCCAGCAGCTTAGACAAAACAGGGATTATCCAAGAGACCCAGTACTTC. Translation: CASSLDKTGIIQETQYF.

Regarding this clone: Distinct nucleotide sequences in the sample also encode this CDR3. The chain joins TRBV28 to TRBJ2-2; 9 nucleotides align to TRBD2. V gave up 0 bases and J gave up 6 bases; unmatched junction bases: 8. The germline V gene has CDR1 MDHEN and CDR2 SYDVKM. There are 17 residues in the CDR3. The CDR3 coding sequence is TGTGCCAGCAGTTTATGGGAACTAGCGGGTGGTCCCGGGGAGCTGTTTTTT. Translating it yields CASSLWELAGGPGELFF.

The sample holds a few counts of this clone. This chain joins TRBV15 and TRBJ2-1; 13 bases fit TRBD2. V dropped 5 bases and J dropped 0; count of bases not matched to a gene: 4. The CDR3 runs 17 residues. The V gene's germline CDR1 is LNHNV and CDR2 YYDKDF (reference sequence). CDR3 bases: TGTGCCACCAGCCCCCGGACTAGCGGGGGCTCCTACAATGAGCAGTTCTTC. Translation: CATSPRTSGGSYNEQFF. Complete variable domain (other parts from reference TRBV15 and TRBJ2-1): DAMVIQNPRYQVTQFGKPVTLSCSQTLNHNVMYWYQQKSSQAPKLLFHYYDKDFNNEADTPDNFQSRRPNTSFCFLDIRSPGLGDTAMYLCATSPRTSGGSYNEQFFGPGTRLTVL.

This chain uses TRBV18 with TRBJ2-2, with a possible D match to TRBD2 (5 bases). This CDR3 region has 15 residues. Trimming removed 4 bases from V and 1 base from J, with 10 bases in between. The germline V gene encodes CDR1 KGHSH and CDR2 LQKENI. The CDR3 sequence: CASSLRARNTGELFF. CDR3 nucleotide sequence: TGTGCCAGCTCACTGCGGGCAAGGAACACCGGGGAGCTGTTTTTT.

This clone showed up just once. A read error may produce the germline difference seen at one junction end. V and J are TRBV5-4 and TRBJ2-6, with D maybe TRBD1 (5 bases). The germline gives CDR1 SGHNT, CDR2 YYREEE (reference sequence). The CDR3 has 16 amino acids. The CDR3 loop reads CASSFGQGGGANGLTF. For the CDR3, the DNA is TGTGCCAGCAGCTTCGGACAAGGTGGTGGGGCCAACGGCCTGACTTTC.

V usage is TRBV7-3 and J usage is TRBJ2-2; no reliable D call. CDR1 and CDR2 from the germline V gene are SGHTA and FQGTGA. This CDR3 comprises 15 residues. V lost 5 bases and J lost 4, with 14 bases in between. The CDR3 DNA reads TGTGCCAGCAGCGCACACAGTTTGAGCACCGGGGAGCTGTTTTTT. Amino acid sequence: CASSAHSLSTGELFF.

The V and J genes are TRBV5-4 and TRBJ1-4, with 7 bases that match TRBD1. V was pared by 4 bases and J by 6 bases, with 9 bases of the junction left unmatched. This CDR3 has 15 residues. Per germline, CDR1 SGHNT and CDR2 YYREEE (reference sequence). This CDR3 is CASSTDRENYEKLFF. The CDR3 DNA reads TGTGCCAGCAGCACCGACAGGGAAAATTATGAAAAACTGTTTTTT. The variable domain in full, with the rest retrieved from reference TRBV5-4 and TRBJ1-4, is ETGVTQSPTHLIKTRGQQVTLRCSSQSGHNTVSWYQQALGQGPQFIFQYYREEENGRGNFPPRFSGLQFPNYSSELNVNALELDDSALYLCASSTDRENYEKLFFGSGTQLSVL.

The chain recombines TRBV7-2 with TRBJ2-1; 10 bases are a match to TRBD2. The V segment lost 4 bases and the J segment 9 bases; nucleotides outside the gene matches: 15. The germline CDR1 and CDR2 sequences are SGHTA and FQGNSA. This CDR3 has 17 residues. The DNA for the CDR3 is TGTGCCAGCAGCTACAGTGCCGTAACTAGCGGGATGTCTGAGCAGTTCTTC. It codes for CASSYSAVTSGMSEQFF.

The chain carries TRBV13 and TRBJ2-2; D remains unclear. V was shortened by 3 bases and J by 5 bases, with 16 bases between the two germline ends. Germline V gene sequence: CDR1 PRHDT, CDR2 FYEKMQ (reference sequence). This CDR3 has 16 residues. This chain's CDR3 is CASSFRQIQATGELFF. DNA of the CDR3: TGTGCCAGCAGCTTCCGACAAATTCAGGCGACCGGGGAGCTGTTTTTT.

The V call is TRBV11-3, the J call TRBJ2-3; TRBD2 matches at 9 bases. The CDR3 loop spans 17 amino acids. Germline V lookup: CDR1 SGHNT, CDR2 YENEEA. V dropped 5 bases and J dropped 3; count of bases not matched to a gene: 12. The CDR3 sequence is CASSPLRSGGRTDTQYF. As DNA, the CDR3 is TGTGCCAGCAGCCCACTGAGGAGCGGGGGGCGAACAGATACGCAGTATTTT.

The chain combines TRBV5-1 with TRBJ1-2; 12 bases line up with TRBD1. The CDR3 loop spans 18 amino acids. Losses at the gene ends were 0 bases for V and 4 bases for J; bases not matched to a gene: 10. Germline CDR1 and CDR2: SGHRS and YFSETQ. CDR3 nucleotide sequence: TGCGCCAGCAGCTTGGAGGGACAGGGGGCTCGTCGTGGCTATGGCTACACCTTC. It encodes CASSLEGQGARRGYGYTF.

In its sample, this clone was seen a few times. The chain has TRBV19 and TRBJ2-4; D possibly corresponds to TRBD2 (6 bases). Germline-derived CDR1 and CDR2 are LNHDA and SQIVND (reference sequence). V was shortened by 1 base and J by 0 bases, with 10 bases between the two germline ends. The CDR3 has 16 residues. CDR3 region: CASSIGRGEAKNIQYF. DNA of the CDR3: TGTGCCAGTAGTATAGGACGCGGGGAAGCCAAAAACATTCAGTACTTC.

V and J are TRBV10-3 and TRBJ2-5; tentative D call: TRBD1 (6 bases). The J call is in doubt because the DNA end fits TRBJ2-7 better. The V gene's germline CDR1 is ENHRY and CDR2 SYGVKD. The CDR3 consists of 14 residues. CDR3 nucleotides: TGTGCCATCAGGGGGGCTTGGGGTAAGGACGAGCAGTACTTC. Encoded protein: CAIRGAWGKDEQYF.

For the CDR3, the DNA is TGTGCCAGCAGTGTAAACAGGGGAGAGGAGACCCAGTACTTC. Amino acid sequence: CASSVNRGEETQYF. The V call is TRBV2, the J call TRBJ2-5; 7 bases line up with TRBD1. CDR1 and CDR2 (germline): SNHLY, FYNNEI. Germline trimming cut 4 bases from V and 5 bases from J; bases unmatched to any gene: 7. There are 14 residues in the CDR3.

The genes are TRBV7-3 and TRBJ2-2, with a tentative D call TRBD1 (6 bases). The CDR3 extends over 14 amino acids. Trimming took off 6 bases at V and 3 bases at J, with 11 bases between the two ends. The V gene's germline CDR1 is SGHTA and CDR2 FQGTGA. CDR3 coding DNA: TGTGCCAGCAGAGGGACAAGGGACACCGGGGAGCTGTTTTTT. It specifies CASRGTRDTGELFF.

This chain uses TRBV15 with TRBJ2-3; D possibly corresponds to TRBD1 (6 bases). CDR1 and CDR2 from the germline V gene are LNHNV and YYDKDF (reference sequence). With 3 bases removed from V and 4 bases from J, the gap between germline ends came to 11 bases. This CDR3 is 14 amino acids long. CDR3 loop: CATSSKYRADTQYF. In DNA form, the CDR3 reads TGTGCCACCAGCAGCAAGTACAGGGCAGATACGCAGTATTTT. The variable domain in full, with the rest retrieved from reference TRBV15 and TRBJ2-3, is DAMVIQNPRYQVTQFGKPVTLSCSQTLNHNVMYWYQQKSSQAPKLLFHYYDKDFNNEADTPDNFQSRRPNTSFCFLDIRSPGLGDTAMYLCATSSKYRADTQYFGPGTRLTVL.

This chain joins TRBV2 and TRBJ2-3; possibly TRBD2 for D (6 bases). In germline, CDR1 is SNHLY, CDR2 FYNNEI. The CDR3 extends over 15 amino acids. Trimming left V 6 bases short and J 2 bases short, with 15 bases between. This CDR3 reads CASRPGAGHTDTQYF. DNA for the CDR3: TGTGCCAGCAGACCAGGAGCGGGTCACACAGATACGCAGTATTTT.

With respect to this clone: A read error may account for a junction end that differs from germline. The chain combines TRBV7-2 with TRBJ2-5, with TRBD1 matching over 9 bases. Germline V lookup: CDR1 SGHTA, CDR2 FQGNSA. The CDR3 totals 13 residues. CDR3 residues: CASSLGTNDRGNF. The DNA for the CDR3 is TGTGCCAGCAGCTTAGGTACTAACGACAGGGGGAACTTC. Using reference TRBV7-2 and TRBJ2-5 for the parts outside the CDR3, the full variable domain is GAGVSQSPSNKVTEKGKDVELRCDPISGHTALYWYRQSLGQGLEFLIYFQGNSAPDKSGLPSDRFSAERTGGSVSTLTIQRTQQEDSAVYLCASSLGTNDRGNFGPGTRLLVL.

V usage is TRBV7-9 and J usage is TRBJ1-2; TRBD1 is a possible D gene (5 bases). CDR1 is SEHNR and CDR2 is FQNEAQ in the germline V gene (reference sequence). The CDR3 contains 13 residues. The ends were cut back, 0 bases at V and 6 bases at J, with 8 bases in the middle. CDR3 amino acids: CASSLAAGNGYTF. The CDR3 DNA follows: TGTGCCAGCAGCTTAGCGGCAGGGAATGGCTACACCTTC.

This clone is a singleton in its sample. V is TRBV2 and J is TRBJ2-1, with 10 bases aligning to TRBD2. V trimming: 3 bases; J trimming: 3 bases; junction bases outside the gene matches: 5. From germline, CDR1 is SNHLY and CDR2 FYNNEI. This CDR3 spans 16 amino acids. As DNA, the CDR3 is TGTGCCAGCAGTGATAAGCGGGGGGGGGTCTACAATGAGCAGTTCTTC. Its protein product is CASSDKRGGVYNEQFF.

The chain uses TRBV7-2 and TRBJ1-5; maybe TRBD1 (5 bases). The ends were cut back, 1 base at V and 6 bases at J, with 13 bases in the middle. Germline CDR1 and CDR2: SGHTA and FQGNSA. The CDR3 sequence is 15 residues long. The CDR3 protein is CASSLVGQGSQPQHF. The CDR3 DNA is TGTGCCAGCAGCTTAGTGGGGCAGGGCAGTCAGCCCCAGCATTTT.

The J gene is TRBJ1-5, the V gene TRBV2; D gene uncertain. The germline V and J ends were trimmed by 1 base and 2 bases, with 9 bases remaining between them. The CDR3 runs 15 residues. The germline CDR1 and CDR2 sequences are SNHLY and FYNNEI. The CDR3, as DNA: TGTGCCAGCAGTGAAGGGGCCACTCGCAATCAGCCCCAGCATTTT. The encoded protein is CASSEGATRNQPQHF.

The chain's CDR3 is CASSVDREGNQPQHF. The CDR3 DNA is TGTGCCAGCAGTGTTGACAGGGAGGGCAATCAGCCCCAGCATTTT. This sequence joins TRBV6-1 and TRBJ1-5; 7 bases align to TRBD1. The V gene's germline CDR1 is MNHNS and CDR2 SASEGT. Trimming cost V 4 bases and J 2 bases; bases outside gene matches: 5. CDR3 length: 15 residues.

The chain is built from TRBV7-9 and TRBJ2-5, with a tentative D call TRBD1 (5 bases). This CDR3 has 14 residues. V was cut by 3 bases and J by 0 bases, with 8 bases left in between. The V gene's germline CDR1 is SEHNR and CDR2 FQNEAQ (reference sequence). This chain's CDR3 is CASSLVGHQETQYF. The CDR3 DNA is TGTGCCAGCAGCTTGGTGGGGCACCAAGAGACCCAGTACTTC.

The V and J genes are TRBV6-1 and TRBJ1-1; 9 positions match TRBD1. The CDR3 contains 13 residues. CDR1 MNHNS and CDR2 SASEGT come from the germline V gene. The J segment lost 6 bases and the V segment lost 6 bases, leaving 5 bases of the junction unmatched. The CDR3 DNA reads as TGTGCCAGCAGGGGGACAGGGTTCTCTGAAGCTTTCTTT. Translation gives CASRGTGFSEAFF.

This clone occurred a few times. This rearrangement joins TRBV7-6 to TRBJ2-1, with D possibly being TRBD2 (6 bases). The CDR3 totals 16 residues. Trimming removed 0 bases at V and 3 bases at J, with 12 bases between. CDR1 SGHVS and CDR2 FNYEAQ come from the germline V gene. The CDR3 sequence is CASSLAGGTIYNEQFF. In DNA, the CDR3 is TGTGCCAGCAGCTTAGCCGGCGGGACCATCTACAATGAGCAGTTCTTC. Full variable domain (outside the CDR3, taken from reference TRBV7-6 and TRBJ2-1): GAGVSQSPRYKVTKRGQDVALRCDPISGHVSLYWYRQALGQGPEFLTYFNYEAQQDKSGLPNDRFSAERPEGSISTLTIQRTEQRDSAMYRCASSLAGGTIYNEQFFGPGTRLTVL.

The V gene is TRBV6-1, the J gene TRBJ2-1; D unclear. Germline V lookup: CDR1 MNHNS, CDR2 SASEGT. This CDR3 is built from 12 residues. V lost 7 bases and J 8 bases, leaving 12 bases between the germline ends. CDR3 amino acids: CASTVFLHEQFF. The CDR3 coding sequence is TGTGCCAGCACGGTATTTCTCCATGAGCAGTTCTTC.